The 25 T cell receptor beta chains presented below share a single source sample, sequenced in a study of post-analysis software for immune sequencing data (dated by TCRdb to about 2015). General conclusions and limits of the study: Patients showed significantly higher frequencies than controls for several TRBV segments, among them TRBV5-6, TRBV5-1 and TRBV20-1.

The protocol used for the library was PCR. For sequencing, an Illumina HiSeq 2500 was employed. To reduce PCR and sequencing biases, unique molecular identifiers were built into the TCR beta cDNA libraries. The raw public data were reprocessed by TCRdb itself: fastp quality trimming at Q25, MiXCR clonotype calling, in-frame beta chains only. Each entry is one CDR3 protein sequence, shown with its most common DNA and genes. In all, the sample holds 650,000 to 850,000 distinct CDR3 sequences, and about 53% of those were seen once. 4.6% of the sample rests with the top ten. Their antigens are not known. Source material: blood. The receptors shown here come from a girl between 5 and 17 years old with multiple sclerosis.

The J gene is TRBJ2-5, the V gene TRBV5-1, with a weak D call TRBD1 (5 bases). Trimming removed 2 bases at V and 3 bases at J, with 11 bases between. The CDR3 consists of 14 residues. Germline CDR1 is SGHRS and CDR2 is YFSETQ. The DNA for the CDR3 is TGCGCCAGCAGCTTTGACAGCCCGGAAGAGACCCAGTACTTC. Amino acid sequence: CASSFDSPEETQYF.

V gene TRBV7-6 combines with J gene TRBJ2-5; D possibly matches TRBD1 or TRBD2 (5 bases each). V lost 9 bases and J 7 bases, leaving 21 bases between the germline ends. In germline, CDR1 is SGHVS, CDR2 FNYEAQ. The CDR3 spans 14 residues. The CDR3 DNA follows: TGTGCCAGTGCACAGGTCGGGACCCCAGGGACCCAGTACTTC. Protein sequence: CASAQVGTPGTQYF.

J is TRBJ2-1 and V is TRBV5-1; D may be TRBD2 (5 bases). V dropped 6 bases and J dropped 11 bases, with 21 bases sitting between them. The germline V gene encodes CDR1 SGHRS and CDR2 YFSETQ. The length of the CDR3 is 14 residues. CDR3 region: CASTTGLVGEKQFF. CDR3 in DNA: TGCGCCAGCACGACCGGCCTAGTGGGAGAGAAGCAGTTCTTC.

The chain recombines TRBV7-3 with TRBJ1-6; D not resolved. The V gene's germline CDR1 is SGHTA and CDR2 FQGTGA. The V gene lost 0 bases and the J gene lost 2 bases, with 2 bases spanning the gap. The CDR3 consists of 14 residues. CDR3 coding DNA: TGTGCCAGCAGCTTAACTCCCTATAATTCACCCCTCCACTTT. It yields the protein CASSLTPYNSPLHF.

The rearrangement links TRBV5-1 to TRBJ2-3; 7 bases align to TRBD2. V lost 3 bases to trimming and J lost 6 bases; unmatched junction nucleotides: 13. Germline-derived CDR1 and CDR2 are SGHRS and YFSETQ. The CDR3 spans 16 residues. This CDR3 is CASSYSPGGEGDTQYF. In nucleotides, the CDR3 is TGCGCCAGCAGCTACTCCCCAGGCGGGGAGGGGGATACGCAGTATTTT.

In DNA form, the CDR3 reads TGCGCCAGCAGCAAGGAACAGGGAACCTCGCCCCAGCATTTT. Protein product: CASSKEQGTSPQHF. The chain combines TRBV5-1 with TRBJ1-5; weak D call: TRBD1 (6 bases). Trimming shortened V by 4 bases and J by 9 bases, and 17 bases separated the two germline ends. Germline V CDR1 and CDR2: SGHRS, YFSETQ. The CDR3 length is 14 residues.

This clonotype was observed a handful of times. J is TRBJ2-7 and V is TRBV20-1; D is undetermined. Per the germline V gene, CDR1 is DFQATT and CDR2 is SNEGSKA (reference sequence). Trimming left V 3 bases short and J 3 bases short, with 6 bases between. This CDR3 has 11 residues. The CDR3 sequence: CSASRNYEQYF. The CDR3 DNA reads as TGCAGTGCTAGTCGCAACTACGAGCAGTACTTC.

The chain couples TRBV5-1 to TRBJ2-1; possibly TRBD2 for D (5 bases). The length of the CDR3 is 17 residues. CDR1 and CDR2 from the germline V gene are SGHRS and YFSETQ. Trimming shortened V by 2 bases and J by 0 bases, and 15 bases separated the two germline ends. The CDR3 spells CASSFSDGLSSYNEQFF. The CDR3 DNA sequence: TGCGCCAGCAGCTTCTCGGACGGACTGAGCTCCTACAATGAGCAGTTCTTC.

The genes are TRBV6-1 and TRBJ2-7; unclear D gene. Trimming removed 6 bases at V and 2 bases at J, with 14 bases between. The CDR3 totals 14 residues. Germline V gene data show CDR1 as MNHNS and CDR2 as SASEGT. CDR3 nucleotide sequence: TGTGCCAGCAGAACTGACTTCCCCGCCTACGAGCAGTACTTC. This sequence encodes CASRTDFPAYEQYF.

This clonotype was found a few times. The chain joins TRBV20-1 to TRBJ2-1; the D gene is possibly TRBD2 (6 bases). Germline values: CDR1 DFQATT, CDR2 SNEGSKA (reference sequence). This CDR3 is built from 18 residues. Trimming removed 0 bases at V and 1 base at J, with 19 bases between. The CDR3 nucleotides read TGCAGTGCTAGAGATAGGCTAGCGCTTGGGGGGTCCTACAATGAGCAGTTCTTC. Its protein product is CSARDRLALGGSYNEQFF.

The V gene is TRBV5-6, the J gene TRBJ2-7; TRBD1 agrees at 9 bases. V lost 4 bases, J lost 3 bases, and 8 bases stayed unmatched. Per germline, CDR1 SGHDT and CDR2 YYEEEE. The CDR3 has 15 amino acids. This CDR3 reads CASSVGTGTFYEQYF. The CDR3, as DNA: TGTGCCAGCAGCGTCGGGACAGGGACTTTCTACGAGCAGTACTTC.

There are a few counts of this clonotype. This chain connects TRBV29-1 to TRBJ2-7; perhaps TRBD1 as D (6 bases). Germline CDR1 is SQVTM and CDR2 is ANQGSEA. The CDR3 is 14 residues long. The V end was cut by 7 bases, the J end by 2 bases, with 18 bases between. CDR3 sequence reads: CSAGSRQGPYEQYF. CDR3 DNA sequence: TGCAGCGCAGGGAGCCGGCAGGGGCCCTACGAGCAGTACTTC.

This clonotype has more than one count but fewer than ten. This chain uses TRBV10-3 with TRBJ2-7, with 7 bases aligning to TRBD2. The germline V gene encodes CDR1 ENHRY and CDR2 SYGVKD. Germline trimming cut 7 bases from V and 0 bases from J; bases unmatched to any gene: 3. This CDR3 has 13 residues. The DNA for the CDR3 is TGTGCCATCAATGGCGGGAGCTCCTACGAGCAGTACTTC. Translation gives CAINGGSSYEQYF.

J is TRBJ2-2 and V is TRBV12-3 or TRBV12-4, with D maybe TRBD2 (5 bases). The CDR3 covers 14 residues. Trimming took off 2 bases at V and 6 bases at J, with 10 bases between the two ends. CDR3 nucleotides: TGTGCCAGCAGTTTATGGGTCGGGGCCGGGGAGCTGTTTTTT. Residues: CASSLWVGAGELFF.

This chain joins TRBV20-1 and TRBJ2-5; possibly TRBD2 for D (6 bases). Trimming cost V 2 bases and J 5 bases, with 12 bases left between them. The length of the CDR3 is 13 residues. CDR1 DFQATT and CDR2 SNEGSKA come from the germline V gene (reference sequence). Here the CDR3 DNA reads TGCAGTGCTAGAAAGGAGGGCCTGGAGACCCAGTACTTC. Its protein product is CSARKEGLETQYF.

The V gene is TRBV29-1, the J gene TRBJ2-4, with 7 bases aligning to TRBD2. J was trimmed by 2 bases and V by 6 bases; bases with no gene match: 4. In germline, CDR1 is SQVTM, CDR2 ANQGSEA. This CDR3 has 13 amino acids. In nucleotides, the CDR3 is TGCAGCGTCGGGGGGATAACCAAAAACATTCAGTACTTC. Translating it yields CSVGGITKNIQYF.

CDR3 sequence: CASSQGGDSNEQFF. In DNA, the CDR3 is TGCGCCAGCAGCCAAGGGGGGGACTCGAATGAGCAGTTCTTC. V is TRBV4-1 and J is TRBJ2-1; tentatively, D is TRBD2 (6 bases). Germline CDR1 is MGHRA and CDR2 is YSYEKL. The ends were cut back, 1 base at V and 7 bases at J, with 11 bases in the middle. The CDR3 extends over 14 amino acids.

This sequence joins TRBV6-5 and TRBJ2-7; the match to TRBD1 covers 10 bases. Germline V gives CDR1 MNHEY, CDR2 SVGAGI. The CDR3 sequence is 16 residues long. J lost 2 bases, V lost 3 bases, and 7 bases had no gene match. CDR3 amino acids: CASSYSSGTGAYEQYV. The CDR3 DNA reads TGTGCCAGCAGTTATTCCTCCGGGACAGGGGCCTACGAGCAGTACGTC.

V and J are TRBV29-1 and TRBJ2-3; tentatively, D is TRBD2 (6 bases). The CDR3 covers 13 residues. Looked up from germline, CDR1 is SQVTM and CDR2 is ANQGSEA. V shed 2 bases and J shed 7 bases, with 13 bases lying between them. The CDR3 nucleotides are TGCAGCGTTGAACTAGCGAGATCAAATACGCAGTATTTT. It specifies CSVELARSNTQYF.

This chain connects TRBV4-2 to TRBJ1-2; unclear D gene. Looked up from germline, CDR1 is LGHNA and CDR2 is YNFKEQ. Trimming removed 0 bases at V and 6 bases at J, with 14 bases between. This CDR3 spans 15 amino acids. The CDR3 region is CASSQERTGYNGYTF. DNA for the CDR3: TGTGCCAGCAGCCAAGAGCGAACGGGGTATAATGGCTACACCTTC.

This clonotype was recorded many times. As DNA, the CDR3 is TGTGCCAGCAGTGAACTAGCGGGATCCTACAATGAGCAGTTCTTC. The encoded protein is CASSELAGSYNEQFF. The J gene is TRBJ2-1, the V gene TRBV2; the match to TRBD2 covers 9 bases. V shed 2 bases and J 1 base; nucleotides not matched to a gene: 0. Germline CDR1 reads SNHLY; CDR2 reads FYNNEI. CDR3 length: 15 residues.

This clonotype was observed at least ten times. This chain connects TRBV29-1 to TRBJ2-5, with 12 bases lining up with TRBD2. This CDR3 spans 14 amino acids. Looked up from germline, CDR1 is SQVTM and CDR2 is ANQGSEA. The trim removed 6 bases at V and 4 bases at J, leaving 6 bases unmatched. CDR3 residues: CSVGLAGIGETQYF. DNA of the CDR3: TGCAGCGTCGGACTAGCGGGAATAGGAGAGACCCAGTACTTC.

The V and J genes are TRBV27 and TRBJ2-7; a weak D match, TRBD1 (6 bases). Germline CDR1 reads MNHEY; CDR2 reads SMNVEV (reference sequence). CDR3 length: 16 amino acids. Trimming stripped 0 bases from V and 2 bases from J, with 14 bases between. CDR3 DNA: TGTGCCAGCAGTTTATCTGCAGGGGAAATTACCTACGAGCAGTACTTC. Protein sequence: CASSLSAGEITYEQYF.

The V call is TRBV18, the J call TRBJ2-2, with 7 bases that match TRBD2. Germline values: CDR1 KGHSH, CDR2 LQKENI. There are 14 residues in the CDR3. V was clipped by 2 bases and J by 4 bases; unmatched bases: 1. The CDR3 DNA reads TGTGCCAGCTCACCAACTAGCGCCACCGGGGAGCTGTTTTTT. Residues: CASSPTSATGELFF.

The chain carries TRBV3-1 and TRBJ2-4; a possible D gene is TRBD2 (5 bases). TRBJ2-7 matches the DNA end more closely, so the J call is doubtful. Germline assignment: CDR1 LGHDT and CDR2 YNNKEL (reference sequence). CDR3 length: 15 residues. The CDR3 spells CASSQDLTSGYEQYF. The CDR3 coding sequence is TGTGCCAGCAGCCAAGATTTGACCTCGGGGTACGAGCAGTACTTC.